This T cell receptor (beta chain) was observed in a study of esophageal squamous cell carcinoma under preoperative chemotherapy. This clonotype is categorized as medium-sized (0.01 to 0.1%). The antigen is undetermined. Study-wide findings and caveats: After paclitaxel-nedaplatin, abundant clones were more likely to contract than amplify. Chemotherapy was followed by significantly higher TCR diversity in peripheral T cells only, not tumor-infiltrating lymphocytes.

Time point: before preoperative PTX-NDP chemotherapy. Before surgery, patients were given preoperative paclitaxel-nedaplatin chemotherapy. TCRdb itself ran the PCR reads through MiXCR, one entry per CDR3 protein. In the table there are just over 30,000 distinct CDR3 sequences, 45% to 55% of which are singletons. V lost 5 bases and J lost 4, with 18 bases in between. The CDR3 covers 16 residues. Per germline, CDR1 SGHTA and CDR2 FQGNSA. The specimen was obtained from a patient given preoperative chemotherapy. The chain carries TRBV7-2 and TRBJ2-1, with D tentatively TRBD2 (7 bases). The sequence was obtained from a human donor with esophageal squamous cell carcinoma. The donor label of this sample is uncertain. In nucleotides, the CDR3 is TGTGCCAGCAGCCGTGGAGGAGCGGGACAATACAATGAGCAGTTCTTC. This codes for CASSRGGAGQYNEQFF.